A single sample is the source of the 15 T cell receptor beta chains below, sequenced in a study of T cell repertoires in cytomegalovirus infection. TCRdb analysed the reads with MiXCR anew, one entry per CDR3 protein. This sample yields under 300,000 distinct CDR3 sequences, of which about 15% are seen a single time; less than 50% belongs to the top ten. The specimen sequenced was CD8+ T cells from PBMCs. All receptors come from a human donor in good health (CMV status not recorded). Some clones in this sample may be carry-over from other donors' samples.

The chain recombines TRBV27 with TRBJ2-6, with D maybe TRBD1 (6 bases). The CDR3 is made up of 16 amino acids. Trimming removed 3 bases at V and 2 bases at J, with 11 bases between. Germline V gene lookup returns CDR1 MNHEY and CDR2 SMNVEV (reference sequence). The CDR3 is CASSFQGPAGANVLTF. The CDR3 nucleotides are TGTGCCAGCAGTTTTCAGGGGCCGGCTGGGGCCAACGTCCTGACTTTC.

This clonotype has more than one count but fewer than ten. The chain carries TRBV7-2 and TRBJ2-5, with 9 bases matching TRBD1. The CDR3 length is 15 residues. The germline CDR1 and CDR2 sequences are SGHTA and FQGNSA. The J segment lost 5 bases and the V segment lost 5 bases, leaving 9 bases of the junction unmatched. Here the CDR3 DNA reads TGTGCCAGCAGCCCAGAGGGACAGGGAGCGGAGACCCAGTACTTC. Translation: CASSPEGQGAETQYF.

The chain uses TRBV6-6 and TRBJ1-2; D not resolved. The ends were cut back, 0 bases at V and 1 base at J, with 12 bases in the middle. The CDR3 has 16 amino acids. CDR1 is MNHNY and CDR2 is SVGAGI in the germline V gene (reference sequence). CDR3 DNA: TGTGCCAGCAGTTACTCGAAGGAGATCCTTAACTATGGCTACACCTTC. This codes for CASSYSKEILNYGYTF.

This clonotype was counted ten times or more. V usage is TRBV12-3 or TRBV12-4 and J usage is TRBJ1-4, with 7 bases matching TRBD1. Germline trimming cut 7 bases from V and 8 bases from J; bases unmatched to any gene: 7. This CDR3 has 13 amino acids. CDR3 sequence reads: CASMEGAREKLFF. The CDR3 nucleotides read TGTGCCAGCATGGAGGGGGCGAGAGAAAAACTGTTTTTT.

The chain is built from TRBV12-3 or TRBV12-4 and TRBJ1-2; 7 positions agree with TRBD1. The CDR3 consists of 16 residues. V lost 5 bases, J lost 1 base, and 10 bases stayed unmatched. DNA for the CDR3: TGTGCCAGCAGTCCGGAGGGACAGCCCGTTAACTATGGCTACACCTTC. Amino acid sequence: CASSPEGQPVNYGYTF.

This clonotype was counted ten times or more. The chain combines TRBV19 with TRBJ2-1; 8 bases line up with TRBD1. This CDR3 is built from 12 residues. V was pared by 10 bases and J by 9 bases, with 8 bases of the junction left unmatched. Germline V gene data show CDR1 as LNHDA and CDR2 as SQIVND (reference sequence). The CDR3 here is CATRTGLAEQFF. CDR3 coding DNA: TGTGCCACTCGGACAGGGTTGGCTGAGCAGTTCTTC.

The rearrangement links TRBV6-5 to TRBJ2-6, with D possibly being TRBD1 (5 bases). Trimming cost V 5 bases and J 0 bases, with 11 bases left between them. In germline, CDR1 is MNHEY, CDR2 SVGAGI. This CDR3 has 16 residues. CDR3 coding DNA: TGTGCCAGCAGTGCGACAGCCCCCTCTGGGGCCAACGTCCTGACTTTC. Translation: CASSATAPSGANVLTF.

The genes are TRBV5-1 and TRBJ2-1; 12 bases match TRBD1. Germline assignment: CDR1 SGHRS and CDR2 YFSETQ. The V segment lost 4 bases and the J segment 8 bases; nucleotides outside the gene matches: 10. This CDR3 has 16 amino acids. The CDR3 DNA reads as TGCGCCAGCAGCGCTGAACCCGGGACAGGGGGCGATGAGCAGTTCTTC. As protein: CASSAEPGTGGDEQFF. The full variable domain, its missing parts supplied by reference TRBV5-1 and TRBJ2-1, is KAGVTQTPRYLIKTRGQQVTLSCSPISGHRSVSWYQQTPGQGLQFLFEYFSETQRNKGNFPGRFSGRQFSNSRSEMNVSTLELGDSALYLCASSAEPGTGGDEQFFGPGTRLTVL.

This chain joins TRBV28 and TRBJ2-7; TRBD1 matches 10 bases. V was clipped by 9 bases and J by 6 bases; unmatched bases: 8. Germline CDR1 is MDHEN and CDR2 is SYDVKM. The CDR3 length is 13 residues. The CDR3 loop is CASRGTGVSEQYF. CDR3 coding DNA: TGTGCCAGTCGGGGGACAGGGGTGAGCGAGCAGTACTTC.

There are many counts of this clonotype. This sequence joins TRBV14 and TRBJ2-5; the match to TRBD2 covers 9 bases. Looked up from germline, CDR1 is SGHDN and CDR2 is FVKESK. The CDR3 is 16 amino acids. Germline trimming cut 3 bases from V and 5 bases from J; bases unmatched to any gene: 10. The CDR3 bases are TGTGCCAGCAGCCATATGCGGGGGGGCCCGGGGGAGACCCAGTACTTC. Translating gives CASSHMRGGPGETQYF.

Comment on this clonotype: The junction does not match germline at one end; this may be a read error. The rearrangement joins TRBV6-2 or TRBV6-3 to TRBJ2-5, with D unclear. The germline CDR1 and CDR2 sequences are MNHEY and SVGEGT. The CDR3 has 15 residues. DNA of the CDR3: TGTGCCAGCACCTCCTCCTCCGAGTTACAAGAGGCCCAGTACTTC. This encodes CASTSSSELQEAQYF.

This clonotype was detected many times. CDR3 DNA sequence: TGTGCCAGTAGTATAACCAGCTCCTACAATGAGCAGTTCTTC. Protein product: CASSITSSYNEQFF. The chain uses TRBV19 and TRBJ2-1, with D uncertain. The CDR3 consists of 14 residues. The V end lost 2 bases, the J end lost 0 bases, and 5 bases lay between the germline ends. Germline V lookup: CDR1 LNHDA, CDR2 SQIVND (reference sequence). Filled out from reference TRBV19 and TRBJ2-1, the complete variable domain reads DGGITQSPKYLFRKEGQNVTLSCEQNLNHDAMYWYRQDPGQGLRLIYYSQIVNDFQKGDIAEGYSVSREKKESFPLTVTSAQKNPTAFYLCASSITSSYNEQFFGPGTRLTVL.

This clonotype has a handful of counts. The V call is TRBV27, the J call TRBJ1-6; D unresolved. CDR1 is MNHEY and CDR2 is SMNVEV in the germline V gene (reference sequence). The CDR3 spans 13 residues. The V end was cut by 4 bases, the J end by 10 bases, with 11 bases between. CDR3 sequence reads: CASSSDLGSPLHF. The CDR3 nucleotides read TGTGCCAGCAGTTCGGACTTAGGGTCACCCCTCCACTTT.

This clonotype was seen only a few times. The rearrangement links TRBV7-9 to TRBJ2-7, with D hard to call. This CDR3 is built from 15 residues. The V end lost 1 base, the J end lost 6 bases, and 16 bases lay between the germline ends. Germline V gives CDR1 SEHNR, CDR2 FQNEAQ (reference sequence). The DNA of the CDR3 is TGTGCCAGCAGCTTAGAACCCACCCCTCTCTCCGAGCAGTACTTC. Translated: CASSLEPTPLSEQYF.

This clonotype was detected only a few times. For the CDR3, the DNA is TGTGCCAGCAGTTACTCGACGATCCTTCCTAGGGCCAATCCCTACAATGAGCAGTTCTTC. This translates into CASSYSTILPRANPYNEQFF. V is TRBV6-2 or TRBV6-3 and J is TRBJ2-1; D unclear. Trimming took off 0 bases at V and 2 bases at J, with 23 bases between the two ends. The V gene's germline CDR1 is MNHEY and CDR2 SVGEGT. CDR3 length: 20 residues.